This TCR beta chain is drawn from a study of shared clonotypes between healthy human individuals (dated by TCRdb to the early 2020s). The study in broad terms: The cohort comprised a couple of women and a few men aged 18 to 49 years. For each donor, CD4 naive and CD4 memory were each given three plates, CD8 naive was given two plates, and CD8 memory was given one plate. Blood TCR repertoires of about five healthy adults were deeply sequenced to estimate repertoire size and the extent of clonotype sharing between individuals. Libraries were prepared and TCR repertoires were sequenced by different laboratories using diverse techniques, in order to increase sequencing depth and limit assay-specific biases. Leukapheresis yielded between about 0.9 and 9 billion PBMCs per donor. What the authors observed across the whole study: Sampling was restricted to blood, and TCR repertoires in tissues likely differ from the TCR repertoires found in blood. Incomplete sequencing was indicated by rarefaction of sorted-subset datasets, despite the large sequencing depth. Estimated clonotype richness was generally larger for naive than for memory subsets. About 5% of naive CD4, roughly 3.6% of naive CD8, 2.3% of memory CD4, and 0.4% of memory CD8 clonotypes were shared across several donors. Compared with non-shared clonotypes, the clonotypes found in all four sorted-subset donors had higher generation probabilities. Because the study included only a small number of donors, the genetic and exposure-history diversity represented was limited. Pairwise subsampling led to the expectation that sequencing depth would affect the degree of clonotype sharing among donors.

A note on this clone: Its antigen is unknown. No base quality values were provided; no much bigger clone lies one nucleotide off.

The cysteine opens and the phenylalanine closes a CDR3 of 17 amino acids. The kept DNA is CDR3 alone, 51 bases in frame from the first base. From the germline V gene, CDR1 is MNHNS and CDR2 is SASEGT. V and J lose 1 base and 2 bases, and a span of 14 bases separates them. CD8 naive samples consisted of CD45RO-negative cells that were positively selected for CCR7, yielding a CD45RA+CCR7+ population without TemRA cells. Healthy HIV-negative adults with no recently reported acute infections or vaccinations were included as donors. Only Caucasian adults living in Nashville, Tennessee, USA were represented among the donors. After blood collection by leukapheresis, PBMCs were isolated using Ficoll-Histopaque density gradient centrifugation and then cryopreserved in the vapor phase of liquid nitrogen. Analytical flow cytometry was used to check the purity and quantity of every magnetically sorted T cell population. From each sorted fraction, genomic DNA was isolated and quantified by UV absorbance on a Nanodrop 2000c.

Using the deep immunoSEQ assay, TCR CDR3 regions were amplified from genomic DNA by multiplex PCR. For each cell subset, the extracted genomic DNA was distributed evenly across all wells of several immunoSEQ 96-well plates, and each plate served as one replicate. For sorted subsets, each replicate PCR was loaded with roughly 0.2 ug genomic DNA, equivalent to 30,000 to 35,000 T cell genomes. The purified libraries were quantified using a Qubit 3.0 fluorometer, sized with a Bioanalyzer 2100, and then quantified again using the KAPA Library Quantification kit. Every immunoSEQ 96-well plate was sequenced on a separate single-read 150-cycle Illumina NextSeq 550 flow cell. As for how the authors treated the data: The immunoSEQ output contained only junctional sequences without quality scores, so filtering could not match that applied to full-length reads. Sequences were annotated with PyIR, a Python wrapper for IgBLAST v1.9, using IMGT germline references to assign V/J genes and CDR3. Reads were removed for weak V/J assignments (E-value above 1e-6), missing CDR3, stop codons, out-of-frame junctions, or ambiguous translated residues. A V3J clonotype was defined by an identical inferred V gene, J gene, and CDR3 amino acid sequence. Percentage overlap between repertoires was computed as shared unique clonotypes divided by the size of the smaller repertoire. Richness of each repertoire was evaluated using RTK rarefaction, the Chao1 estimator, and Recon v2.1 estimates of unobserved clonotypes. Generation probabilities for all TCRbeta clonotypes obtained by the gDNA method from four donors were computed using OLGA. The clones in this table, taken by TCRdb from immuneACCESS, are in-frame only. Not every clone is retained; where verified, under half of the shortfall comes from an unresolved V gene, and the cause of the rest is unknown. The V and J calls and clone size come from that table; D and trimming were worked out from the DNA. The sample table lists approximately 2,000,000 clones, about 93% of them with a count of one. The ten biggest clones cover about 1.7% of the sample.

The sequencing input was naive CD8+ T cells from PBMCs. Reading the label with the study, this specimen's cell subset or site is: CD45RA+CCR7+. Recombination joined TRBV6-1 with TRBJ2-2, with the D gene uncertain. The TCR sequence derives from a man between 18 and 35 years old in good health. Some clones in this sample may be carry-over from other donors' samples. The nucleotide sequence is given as TGTGCCAGCAGTGAAGATGCCCGACGGCTTAACACCGGGGAGCTGTTTTTT. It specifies CASSEDARRLNTGELFF.